Following are 16 T cell receptor beta chains from one sample sequenced in a study of shared clonotypes between healthy human individuals. It was CD45RO-negative cells, positively selected for CCR7, that made up naive CD8 cells, with terminally differentiated effector memory CD45RA+ cells excluded. TCRdb keeps only in-frame clones here, not all; method: immunoSEQ multiplex PCR. The sample yields fewer than 800,000 clones, about 91% seen once. Sequenced material: naive CD8+ T cells sorted from blood. Source of these receptors: a man younger than 40 in good health.

CDR3 in amino acids: CASSRANVLTF. The CDR3 bases are TGTGCCAGCAGCAGGGCCAACGTCCTGACTTTC. The chain combines TRBV14 with TRBJ2-6, with D unclear. The CDR3 covers 11 residues. V was trimmed by 5 bases and J by 5 bases, leaving 1 base between them. Germline-derived CDR1 and CDR2 are SGHDN and FVKESK.

Of note for this clone: The sample carries other DNA sequences with the same CDR3. This sequence joins TRBV27 and TRBJ2-7; tentative D call: TRBD1 (6 bases). The V gene's germline CDR1 is MNHEY and CDR2 SMNVEV (reference sequence). This CDR3 is 12 amino acids long. Trimming left V 5 bases short and J 3 bases short, with 8 bases between. CDR3 in DNA: TGTGCCAGCAGTCTAGGGGGCTACGAGCAGTACTTC. Its translation: CASSLGGYEQYF.

The J gene is TRBJ2-1, the V gene TRBV2; D not certain. The germline V and J ends were trimmed by 1 base and 0 bases, with 7 bases remaining between them. CDR3 length: 15 residues. CDR1 and CDR2 from the germline V gene are SNHLY and FYNNEI. CDR3 bases: TGTGCCAGCAGTGAAGGGTCTCGCTCCTACAATGAGCAGTTCTTC. Its protein is CASSEGSRSYNEQFF. Combining the CDR3 with reference TRBV2 and TRBJ2-1 gives the whole variable domain EPEVTQTPSHQVTQMGQEVILRCVPISNHLYFYWYRQILGQKVEFLVSFYNNEISEKSEIFDDQFSVERPDGSNFTLKIRSTKLEDSAMYFCASSEGSRSYNEQFFGPGTRLTVL.

The genes are TRBV5-8 and TRBJ2-7, with D maybe TRBD1 (6 bases). The CDR3 is made up of 15 amino acids. Germline lookup yields CDR1 SGHTS and CDR2 YDEGEE. Trimming shortened V by 5 bases and J by 2 bases, and 17 bases separated the two germline ends. The CDR3 bases are TGTGCCAGCAGATGGAAGACAGGTCCCGCCTACGAGCAGTACTTC. It specifies CASRWKTGPAYEQYF.

Here the CDR3 reads CASSKPIGETQYF. Written as DNA, the CDR3 is TGTGCCAGCAGCAAACCCATTGGGGAGACCCAGTACTTC. The genes are TRBV7-9 and TRBJ2-5; D uncertain. Germline values: CDR1 SEHNR, CDR2 FQNEAQ (reference sequence). This CDR3 region has 13 residues. Trimming removed 5 bases from V and 5 bases from J, with 12 bases in between.

The chain recombines TRBV6-5 with TRBJ2-5, with 7 positions matching TRBD2. With V trimmed by 5 bases and J by 4 bases, 10 bases remained unmatched. The germline CDR1 and CDR2 sequences are MNHEY and SVGAGI. CDR3 length: 15 residues. The CDR3 here is CASSNLGGVGETQYF. The CDR3 coding sequence is TGTGCCAGCAGTAACCTTGGGGGGGTCGGAGAGACCCAGTACTTC.

This chain connects TRBV6-1 to TRBJ1-5, with 9 bases that match TRBD1. Germline CDR1 and CDR2: MNHNS and SASEGT. The V gene end was trimmed by 7 bases and the J gene end by 6 bases; junction bases not matched to a gene: 4. The CDR3 totals 13 residues. The CDR3 here is CASIGTGSQPQHF. CDR3 DNA: TGTGCCAGCATAGGGACAGGGAGTCAGCCCCAGCATTTT.

The J gene is TRBJ2-7, the V gene TRBV28; the D gene is possibly TRBD2 (6 bases). The length of the CDR3 is 16 residues. The germline V gene has CDR1 MDHEN and CDR2 SYDVKM. V lost 6 bases, J lost 0 bases, and 18 bases lay in between. CDR3: CASSPHWRESSYEQYF. The CDR3, as DNA: TGTGCCAGCAGCCCTCATTGGAGGGAGAGCTCCTACGAGCAGTACTTC. Filled out from reference TRBV28 and TRBJ2-7, the complete variable domain reads DVKVTQSSRYLVKRTGEKVFLECVQDMDHENMFWYRQDPGLGLRLIYFSYDVKMKEKGDIPEGYSVSREKKERFSLILESASTNQTSMYLCASSPHWRESSYEQYFGPGTRLTVT.

The chain links TRBV15 to TRBJ2-3; the match to TRBD2 covers 8 bases. J lost 5 bases, V lost 3 bases, and 13 bases had no gene match. The germline gives CDR1 LNHNV, CDR2 YYDKDF (reference sequence). The CDR3 spans 17 residues. In DNA form, the CDR3 reads TGTGCCACCAGCAGGACTTTTAGCGGGATGGTACGAGATACGCAGTATTTT. It translates to CATSRTFSGMVRDTQYF.

The chain employs TRBV5-6 and TRBJ2-7, with 7 nucleotides matching TRBD1. Trimming cost V 7 bases and J 4 bases; bases outside gene matches: 14. Germline CDR1 is SGHDT and CDR2 is YYEEEE. The CDR3 totals 15 residues. The CDR3 loop is CASYRTGSGGYEQYF. Here the CDR3 DNA reads TGTGCCAGCTACCGTACCGGGTCAGGGGGTTACGAGCAGTACTTC.

The chain is built from TRBV5-8 and TRBJ2-3, with 7 bases identical to TRBD2. The germline V gene encodes CDR1 SGHTS and CDR2 YDEGEE. Trimming removed 6 bases from V and 5 bases from J; junction bases left unmatched: 12. The length of the CDR3 is 15 residues. This chain's CDR3 is CASTPGLAALDTQYF. CDR3 nucleotide sequence: TGTGCCAGCACCCCCGGGCTAGCGGCTTTAGATACGCAGTATTTT.

The chain combines TRBV13 with TRBJ2-7; 11 nucleotides align to TRBD1. CDR3 length: 15 amino acids. Losses at the gene ends were 5 bases for V and 4 bases for J; bases not matched to a gene: 7. Germline lookup yields CDR1 PRHDT and CDR2 FYEKMQ (reference sequence). The CDR3: CASSREGQGAYEQYF. CDR3 sequence (DNA): TGTGCCAGCAGCCGGGAAGGACAGGGGGCTTACGAGCAGTACTTC.

The chain recombines TRBV9 with TRBJ2-3, with 9 bases fitting TRBD2. This CDR3 has 15 residues. CDR1 and CDR2 from the germline V gene are SGDLS and YYNGEE. J gave up 3 bases and V 4 bases, and 6 bases lay outside the gene matches. CDR3 loop: CASSLGTSRTDTQYF. For the CDR3, the DNA is TGTGCCAGCAGCCTAGGGACTAGCAGGACAGATACGCAGTATTTT. Filled out from reference TRBV9 and TRBJ2-3, the complete variable domain reads DSGVTQTPKHLITATGQRVTLRCSPRSGDLSVYWYQQSLDQGLQFLIQYYNGEERAKGNILERFSAQQFPDLHSELNLSSLELGDSALYFCASSLGTSRTDTQYFGPGTRLTVL.

J is TRBJ2-2 and V is TRBV28, with TRBD2 matching over 7 bases. The CDR3 contains 13 residues. CDR1 is MDHEN, CDR2 SYDVKM, per germline. The trim removed 3 bases at V and 6 bases at J, leaving 1 base unmatched. For the CDR3, the DNA is TGTGCCAGCAGTTTGGCGGGAGCCGGGGAGCTGTTTTTT. Amino acids: CASSLAGAGELFF.

The chain carries TRBV7-8 and TRBJ2-3; possible D gene TRBD2, 6 bases. This CDR3 contains 14 residues. Trimming left V 3 bases short and J 6 bases short, with 13 bases between. The germline CDR1 and CDR2 sequences are SGHVS and FQNEAQ. This CDR3 is CASSFPGSGDTQYF. The CDR3 coding sequence is TGTGCCAGCAGCTTTCCCGGGAGTGGTGATACGCAGTATTTT.

This clone was counted once. The genes are TRBV29-1 and TRBJ2-7; perhaps TRBD1 as D (6 bases). With 1 base removed from V and 3 bases from J, the gap between germline ends came to 13 bases. Germline CDR1 reads SQVTM; CDR2 reads ANQGSEA. The CDR3 has 14 residues. The CDR3 here is CSVEAPGVDYEQYF. In nucleotides, the CDR3 is TGCAGCGTTGAAGCGCCAGGGGTAGACTACGAGCAGTACTTC.